This is a list of T cell receptor beta chains from one sample in a study of control samples from healthy donors and cancer patients. Sequencing was performed with immunoSEQ multiplex PCR; in TCRdb, only in-frame clones are kept and a portion is missing. Recorded for this sample: fewer than 250,000 clones. The sequenced material came from blood. These receptors all stem from a woman aged 25-40 years in good health. Both conserved end residues are part of each CDR3. The order of the fields is CDR3 length, J gene, V gene, D gene, CDR3 protein, CDR3 DNA. A D gene is named only where the DNA matches it firmly.

length: 14; J: TRBJ1-2; V: TRBV2; D: -; CDR3: CASLAGDPYYGYTF; DNA: TGTGCCAGCCTCGCCGGGGACCCATACTATGGCTACACCTTC
length: 15; J: TRBJ1-2; V: TRBV7-2; D: TRBD1; CDR3: CASSSSQGMGYGYTF; DNA: TGTGCCAGCAGCTCCTCACAGGGGATGGGCTATGGCTACACCTTC
length: 14; J: TRBJ2-7; V: TRBV5-1; D: TRBD1; CDR3: CASSSATGTNEQYF; DNA: TGCGCCAGCAGCTCGGCGACAGGGACCAACGAGCAGTACTTC
length: 15; J: TRBJ1-1; V: TRBV28; D: -; CDR3: CASNGQKSPHTEAFF; DNA: TGTGCCAGCAACGGACAGAAATCCCCCCACACTGAAGCTTTCTTT
length: 14; J: TRBJ1-3; V: TRBV27; D: -; CDR3: CASSLGVPGNTIYF; DNA: TGTGCCAGCAGTTTAGGGGTACCCGGAAACACCATATATTTT
length: 17; J: TRBJ2-5; V: TRBV21-1; D: -; CDR3: CASSIPSGGAWAETQYF; DNA: TGTGCCAGCAGCATTCCTAGCGGGGGGGCGTGGGCGGAGACCCAGTACTTC
length: 14; J: TRBJ2-3; V: TRBV19; D: -; CDR3: CASQGPELSDTQYF; DNA: TGTGCCAGTCAGGGTCCCGAGTTATCGGATACGCAGTATTTT
length: 15; J: TRBJ2-3; V: TRBV13; D: -; CDR3: CASRLGGLSTDTQYF; DNA: TGTGCCAGCAGGCTGGGGGGACTGTCCACAGATACGCAGTATTTT
length: 13; J: TRBJ2-1; V: TRBV7-3; D: -; CDR3: CASSYRANNEQFF; DNA: TGTGCCAGCAGCTACAGGGCGAACAATGAGCAGTTCTTC
length: 16; J: TRBJ2-1; V: TRBV6-2/TRBV6-3; D: -; CDR3: CASSYRAGLSYNEQFF; DNA: TGTGCCAGCAGTTACCGGGCGGGTCTCTCCTACAATGAGCAGTTCTTC
length: 18; J: TRBJ1-1; V: TRBV4-1; D: -; CDR3: CASSQLLGLQGRSTEAFF; DNA: TGCGCCAGCAGCCAACTTCTCGGACTACAGGGCCGGAGCACTGAAGCTTTCTTT
length: 15; J: TRBJ1-1; V: TRBV5-1; D: -; CDR3: CASSLGTSQNTEAFF; DNA: TGCGCCAGCAGCTTGGGGACGTCCCAGAACACTGAAGCTTTCTTT
length: 17; J: TRBJ1-2; V: TRBV27; D: -; CDR3: CASTGILLIPANYGYTF; DNA: TGTGCCAGCACGGGTATATTACTGATTCCAGCTAACTATGGCTACACCTTC
length: 16; J: TRBJ1-2; V: TRBV4-2; D: -; CDR3: CASSQERAEVNYGYTF; DNA: TGTGCCAGCAGCCAAGAACGGGCCGAGGTTAACTATGGCTACACCTTC
length: 11; J: TRBJ2-5; V: TRBV20-1; D: -; CDR3: CSVSDLETQYF; DNA: TGCAGTGTATCGGACCTAGAGACCCAGTACTTC
length: 13; J: TRBJ1-6; V: TRBV2; D: -; CDR3: CASDRADDSPLHF; DNA: TGTGCCAGCGACAGAGCAGATGATTCACCCCTCCACTTT
length: 14; J: TRBJ2-7; V: TRBV4-2; D: -; CDR3: CASSQAGLSYEQYF; DNA: TGTGCCAGCAGCCAAGCGGGACTTTCCTACGAGCAGTACTTC
length: 14; J: TRBJ2-5; V: TRBV9; D: TRBD2; CDR3: CASSVSGGIGTQYF; DNA: TGTGCCAGCAGCGTTAGCGGGGGGATTGGGACCCAGTACTTC
length: 16; J: TRBJ1-2; V: TRBV29-1; D: -; CDR3: CSVEGVGARANYGYTF; DNA: TGCAGCGTTGAAGGAGTGGGGGCCAGGGCTAACTATGGCTACACCTTC
length: 13; J: TRBJ1-2; V: TRBV12-3/TRBV12-4; D: -; CDR3: CASSFPGHGGYTF; DNA: TGTGCCAGCAGTTTCCCGGGCCACGGCGGCTACACCTTC
length: 17; J: TRBJ2-1; V: TRBV7-2; D: TRBD2; CDR3: CASSLARGLAGGNEQFF; DNA: TGTGCCAGCAGCTTGGCCCGCGGGCTAGCGGGGGGTAATGAGCAGTTCTTC
length: 15; J: TRBJ1-2; V: TRBV5-6; D: TRBD1; CDR3: CASSFFFQGAGGYTF; DNA: TGTGCCAGCAGCTTTTTTTTTCAGGGGGCGGGTGGCTACACCTTC
length: 11; J: TRBJ1-2; V: TRBV9; D: -; CDR3: CASSVDGGYTF; DNA: TGTGCCAGCAGCGTAGATGGGGGCTACACCTTC
length: 24; J: TRBJ1-1; V: TRBV7-8; D: -; CDR3: CASSPWTSRTLKLSLDRRNTEAFF; DNA: -
length: 15; J: TRBJ1-1; V: TRBV5-8; D: -; CDR3: CASSLRSGMNTEAFF; DNA: TGTGCCAGCAGCTTGAGGTCAGGGATGAACACTGAAGCTTTCTTT
length: 13; J: TRBJ2-7; V: TRBV9; D: -; CDR3: CASSVGLSYEQYF; DNA: TGTGCCAGCAGCGTTGGGTTGTCCTACGAGCAGTACTTC
length: 11; J: TRBJ1-2; V: TRBV19; D: -; CDR3: CASNGGYGYTF; DNA: TGTGCCAGTAATGGGGGGTATGGCTACACCTTC
length: 17; J: TRBJ2-7; V: TRBV6-2/TRBV6-3; D: TRBD1; CDR3: CASSRLSGQRVSYEQYF; DNA: TGTGCCAGCAGCCGGCTCTCGGGACAGCGAGTCTCCTACGAGCAGTACTTC
length: 14; J: TRBJ1-5; V: TRBV5-1; D: TRBD1; CDR3: CASSLGTGHQPQHF; DNA: TGCGCCAGCAGCTTAGGGACAGGGCATCAGCCCCAGCATTTT
length: 15; J: TRBJ1-5; V: TRBV2; D: -; CDR3: CASRKEGDINQPQHF; DNA: TGTGCCAGCAGGAAGGAGGGGGACATAAATCAGCCCCAGCATTTT
length: 11; J: TRBJ1-1; V: TRBV5-4; D: -; CDR3: CASSSHTEAFF; DNA: TGTGCCAGCAGCTCCCACACTGAAGCTTTCTTT
length: 15; J: TRBJ1-3; V: TRBV6-5; D: TRBD1; CDR3: CASSRNRGLGNTIYF; DNA: TGTGCCAGCAGTCGGAACAGGGGGCTTGGAAACACCATATATTTT
length: 15; J: TRBJ2-5; V: TRBV9; D: TRBD2; CDR3: CASSPETSGWETQYF; DNA: TGTGCCAGCAGCCCCGAGACTAGCGGGTGGGAGACCCAGTACTTC
length: 15; J: TRBJ1-5; V: TRBV5-6; D: -; CDR3: CASSLRLGSNQPQHF; DNA: TGTGCCAGCAGCTTACGACTTGGTAGCAATCAGCCCCAGCATTTT
length: 15; J: TRBJ1-2; V: TRBV6-5; D: -; CDR3: CASSRNKDTNYGYTF; DNA: TGTGCCAGCAGTCGAAATAAGGACACTAACTATGGCTACACCTTC
length: 14; J: TRBJ1-1; V: TRBV11-2; D: TRBD1; CDR3: CASSPGQGGTEAFF; DNA: TGTGCCAGCAGCCCCGGACAGGGTGGCACTGAAGCTTTCTTT
length: 13; J: TRBJ2-5; V: TRBV7-6; D: -; CDR3: CASSRRNGETQYF; DNA: TGTGCCAGCAGCCGTCGCAACGGGGAGACCCAGTACTTC
length: 14; J: TRBJ2-5; V: TRBV6-5; D: TRBD1; CDR3: CASSTRQGWETQYF; DNA: TGTGCCAGCAGTACCCGACAGGGTTGGGAGACCCAGTACTTC
length: 14; J: TRBJ1-2; V: TRBV5-6; D: TRBD1; CDR3: CASSPTGGWDGYTF; DNA: TGTGCCAGCAGCCCCACAGGGGGTTGGGATGGCTACACCTTC
length: 16; J: TRBJ2-5; V: TRBV9; D: -; CDR3: CASSVGGLRDRETQYF; DNA: TGTGCCAGCAGCGTAGGCGGCTTAAGGGATCGAGAGACCCAGTACTTC
length: 14; J: TRBJ1-3; V: TRBV5-1; D: -; CDR3: CASSSSFSGNTIYF; DNA: TGCGCCAGCAGCTCGAGCTTTTCTGGAAACACCATATATTTT
length: 14; J: TRBJ2-3; V: TRBV15; D: -; CDR3: CATSRGGATDTQYF; DNA: TGTGCCACCAGCAGAGGAGGGGCCACAGATACGCAGTATTTT
length: 19; J: TRBJ2-1; V: TRBV11-3; D: -; CDR3: CASRSPLPPAESSYNEQFF; DNA: TGTGCCAGCAGATCGCCCCTGCCCCCTGCGGAGAGCTCCTACAATGAGCAGTTCTTC
length: 16; J: TRBJ1-5; V: TRBV7-2; D: -; CDR3: CASSFEGSGSNQPQHF; DNA: TGTGCCAGCAGCTTTGAAGGGTCCGGCAGCAATCAGCCCCAGCATTTT
length: 14; J: TRBJ1-2; V: TRBV28; D: TRBD1; CDR3: CASSPGGRMDGYTF; DNA: TGTGCCAGCAGCCCAGGGGGCCGAATGGATGGCTACACCTTC